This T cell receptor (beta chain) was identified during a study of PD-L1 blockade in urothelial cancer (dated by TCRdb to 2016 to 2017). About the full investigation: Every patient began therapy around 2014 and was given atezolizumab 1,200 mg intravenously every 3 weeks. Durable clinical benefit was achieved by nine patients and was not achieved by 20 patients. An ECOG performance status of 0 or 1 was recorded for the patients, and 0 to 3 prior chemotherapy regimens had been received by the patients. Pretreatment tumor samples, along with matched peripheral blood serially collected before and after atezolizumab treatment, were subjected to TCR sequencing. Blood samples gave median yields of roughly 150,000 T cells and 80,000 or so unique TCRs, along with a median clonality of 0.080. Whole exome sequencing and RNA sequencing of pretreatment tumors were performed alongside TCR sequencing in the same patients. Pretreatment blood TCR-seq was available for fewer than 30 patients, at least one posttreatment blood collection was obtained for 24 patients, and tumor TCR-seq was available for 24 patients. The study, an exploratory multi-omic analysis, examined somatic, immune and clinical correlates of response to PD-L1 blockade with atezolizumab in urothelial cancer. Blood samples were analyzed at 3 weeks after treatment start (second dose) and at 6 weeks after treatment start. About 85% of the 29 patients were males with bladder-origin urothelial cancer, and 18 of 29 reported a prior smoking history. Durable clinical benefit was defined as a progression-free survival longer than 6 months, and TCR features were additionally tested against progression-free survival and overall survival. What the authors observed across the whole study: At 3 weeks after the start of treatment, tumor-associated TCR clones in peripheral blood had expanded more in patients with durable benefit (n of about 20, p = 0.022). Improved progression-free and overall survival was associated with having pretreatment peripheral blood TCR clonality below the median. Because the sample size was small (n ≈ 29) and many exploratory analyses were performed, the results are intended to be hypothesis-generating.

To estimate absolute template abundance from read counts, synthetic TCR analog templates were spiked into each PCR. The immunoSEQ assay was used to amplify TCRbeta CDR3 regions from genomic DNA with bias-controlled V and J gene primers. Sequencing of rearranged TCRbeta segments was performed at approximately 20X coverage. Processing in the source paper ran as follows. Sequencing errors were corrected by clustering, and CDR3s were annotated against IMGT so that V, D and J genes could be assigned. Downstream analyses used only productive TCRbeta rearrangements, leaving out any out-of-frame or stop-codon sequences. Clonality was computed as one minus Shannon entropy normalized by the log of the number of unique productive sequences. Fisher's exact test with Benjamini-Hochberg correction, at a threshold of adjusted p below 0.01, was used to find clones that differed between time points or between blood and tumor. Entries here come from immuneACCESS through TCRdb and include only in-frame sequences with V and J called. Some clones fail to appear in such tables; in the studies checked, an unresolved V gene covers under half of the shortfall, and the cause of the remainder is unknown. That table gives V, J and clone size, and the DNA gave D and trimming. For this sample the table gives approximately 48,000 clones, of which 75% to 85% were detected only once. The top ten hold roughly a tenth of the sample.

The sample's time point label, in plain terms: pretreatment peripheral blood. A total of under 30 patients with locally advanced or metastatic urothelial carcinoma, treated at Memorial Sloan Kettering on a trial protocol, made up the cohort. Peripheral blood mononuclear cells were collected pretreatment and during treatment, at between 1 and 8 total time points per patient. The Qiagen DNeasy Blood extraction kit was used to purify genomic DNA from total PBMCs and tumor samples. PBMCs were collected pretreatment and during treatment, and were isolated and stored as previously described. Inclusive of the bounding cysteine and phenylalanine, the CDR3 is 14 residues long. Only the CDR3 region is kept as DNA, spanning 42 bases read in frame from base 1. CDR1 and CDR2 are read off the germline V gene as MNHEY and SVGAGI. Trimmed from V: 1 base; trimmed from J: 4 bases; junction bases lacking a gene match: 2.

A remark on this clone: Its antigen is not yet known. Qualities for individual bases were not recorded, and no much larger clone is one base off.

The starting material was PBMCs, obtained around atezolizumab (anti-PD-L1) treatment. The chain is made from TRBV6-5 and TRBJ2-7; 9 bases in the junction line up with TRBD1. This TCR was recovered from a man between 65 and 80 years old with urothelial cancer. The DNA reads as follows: TGTGCCAGCAGTTACTGGGACAGGGTGTACGAGCAGTACTTC. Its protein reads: CASSYWDRVYEQYF.